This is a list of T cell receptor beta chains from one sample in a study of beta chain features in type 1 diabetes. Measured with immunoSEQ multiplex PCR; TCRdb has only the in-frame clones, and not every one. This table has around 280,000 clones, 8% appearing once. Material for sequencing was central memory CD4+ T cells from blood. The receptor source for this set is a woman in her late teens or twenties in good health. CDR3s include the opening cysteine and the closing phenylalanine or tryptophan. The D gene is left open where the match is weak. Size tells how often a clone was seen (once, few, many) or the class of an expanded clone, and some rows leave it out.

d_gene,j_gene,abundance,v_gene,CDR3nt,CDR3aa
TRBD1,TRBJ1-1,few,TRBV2,TGTGCCACCGGGGGACAGATTAACACTGAAGCTTTCTTT,CATGGQINTEAFF
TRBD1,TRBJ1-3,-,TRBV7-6,TGTGCCAGCAGCTTAGGATACAGGGGCGGTGGAAACACCATATATTTT,CASSLGYRGGGNTIYF
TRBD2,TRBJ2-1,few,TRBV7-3,TGTGCCAGCAGTCGGGCGGGCGGGACTACGTACAATGAGCAGTTCTTC,CASSRAGGTTYNEQFF
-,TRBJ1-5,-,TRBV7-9,TGTGCCAGCAGCCCCGGGAGGGGGGATGACAATCAGCCCCAGCATTTT,CASSPGRGDDNQPQHF
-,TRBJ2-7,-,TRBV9,TGTGCCAGCAGCGCTCAATTAGCGGCGTCCCCCCACGAGCAGTACTTC,CASSAQLAASPHEQYF
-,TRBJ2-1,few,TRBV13,TGTGCCAGCAGCTCCATCGATAGCCAAAATGAGCAGTTCTTC,CASSSIDSQNEQFF
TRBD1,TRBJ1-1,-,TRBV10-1,TGCGCCAGCAGTGAGTCCGGACAGGGGCGGAACACTGAAGCTTTCTTT,CASSESGQGRNTEAFF
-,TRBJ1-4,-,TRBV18,TGTGCCAGCTCACCACCAAGTTGGGCTAATGAAAAACTGTTTTTT,CASSPPSWANEKLFF
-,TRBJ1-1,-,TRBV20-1,TGCAGTGCCCCCCTGATCACTGAAGCTTTCTTT,CSAPLITEAFF
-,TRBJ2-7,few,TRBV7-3,TGTGCCAGCAGCCACCGAGAGAAGGACGAGCAGTACTTC,CASSHREKDEQYF
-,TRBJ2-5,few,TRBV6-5,TGTGCCAGCAGTGCCTGGAACCAAGAGACCCAGTACTTC,CASSAWNQETQYF
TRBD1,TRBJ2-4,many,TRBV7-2,TGTGCCAGCAGCTTAGCGGGACAGTCACAGTACTTC,CASSLAGQSQYF
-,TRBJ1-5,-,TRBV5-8,TGTGCCAGCAGCTTTTTCAGGAGGGGCAATCAGCCCCAGCATTTT,CASSFFRRGNQPQHF
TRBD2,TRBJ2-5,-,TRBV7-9,TGTGCCAGCAGCGGGGGACTAGCGGGCCAACAAGAGACCCAGTACTTC,CASSGGLAGQQETQYF
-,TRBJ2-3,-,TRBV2,TGTGCCAGCAGCTCCGGAAACACAGATACGCAGTATTTT,CASSSGNTDTQYF
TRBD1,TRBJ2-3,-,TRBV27,TGTGCCAGCAGTTCTGGGACAGGGGTTACCCTCACAGATACGCAGTATTTT,CASSSGTGVTLTDTQYF
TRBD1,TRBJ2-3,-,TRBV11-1,TGCGCCAGCAGCCCGGACAGGCTATTCACAGATACGCAGTATTTT,CASSPDRLFTDTQYF
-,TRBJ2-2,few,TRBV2,TGTGCCAGCAGTCCGACAGGACGGAACACCGGGGAGCTGTTTTTT,CASSPTGRNTGELFF
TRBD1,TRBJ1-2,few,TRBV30,TGTGCCTGGAGTGTAGGGACAGGGTACTATGGCTACACCTTC,CAWSVGTGYYGYTF
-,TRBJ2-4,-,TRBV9,TGTGCCAGCAGCGGTTCTGGGGGCCGCATCGGTGCCAAAAACATTCAGTACTTC,CASSGSGGRIGAKNIQYF
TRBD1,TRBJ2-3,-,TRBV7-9,TGTTCCGGGCGCGAGGGGGCGCGCACAGATACGCAGTATTTT,CSGREGARTDTQYF
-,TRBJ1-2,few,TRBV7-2,TGTGCCAGCAGCTTAATGGGGGAATGCACCTTC,CASSLMGECTF
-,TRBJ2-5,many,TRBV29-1,TGCAGCGTTGAAATAGGAATGGGTGAGACCCAGTACTTC,CSVEIGMGETQYF
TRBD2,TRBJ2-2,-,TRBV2,TGTGCCAGCATGCGTGCGGGAGAGGTGGCCGGGGAGCTGTTTTTT,CASMRAGEVAGELFF
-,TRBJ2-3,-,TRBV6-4,TGTGCCAGCAGTGACGAAGGTGCAGATACGCAGTATTTT,CASSDEGADTQYF
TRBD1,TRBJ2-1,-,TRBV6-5,TGTGCCAGCGGGGGACAGGGATTTGGGACAAATGAGCAGTTCTTC,CASGGQGFGTNEQFF
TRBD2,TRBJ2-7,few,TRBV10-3,TGTGCCATCAGTGAGGCGGGAGCTCACGAGCAGTACTTC,CAISEAGAHEQYF
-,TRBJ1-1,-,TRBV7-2,TGTGCCAGCAGCTTAGGCTCTCTGAACACTGAAGCTTTCTTT,CASSLGSLNTEAFF
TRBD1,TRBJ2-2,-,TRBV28,TGTGCCAGCAGTCTTCATGGGACAGCCGCGAACACCGGGGAGCTGTTTTTT,CASSLHGTAANTGELFF
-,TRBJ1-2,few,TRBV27,TGTGCCAGCAGACAAAGCGCTCAGGGTAGGGGTTATGGCTACACCTTC,CASRQSAQGRGYGYTF
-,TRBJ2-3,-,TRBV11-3,TGTGCCAGCAGCTTAGCTAGGGGTTTTTTCACAGATACGCAGTATTTT,CASSLARGFFTDTQYF
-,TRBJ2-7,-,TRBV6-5,TGTGCCAGCAGTTACTCGCTTCAGGGTCTAAGCGAGCAGTACTTC,CASSYSLQGLSEQYF
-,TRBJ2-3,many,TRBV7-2,TGTGCCAGCAGCTACGACGGCACAGATACGCAGTATTTT,CASSYDGTDTQYF
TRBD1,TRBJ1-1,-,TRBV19,TGTGCCAGTGTATTAAGGACAGGGGGTTTCACTGAAGCTTTCTTT,CASVLRTGGFTEAFF
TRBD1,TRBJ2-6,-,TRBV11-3,TGTGCCAGCAGCTTAGGAGGGGACAGCAACGTCCTGACTTTC,CASSLGGDSNVLTF
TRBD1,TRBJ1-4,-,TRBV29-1,TGCAGCGTACGGGACAGATATGAAAAACTGTTTTTT,CSVRDRYEKLFF
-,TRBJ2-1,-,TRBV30,TGTGCCTGGACAGGTTTATCCTACAATGAGCAGTTCTTC,CAWTGLSYNEQFF